A selection of T cell receptor beta chains follows, all from one sample in a study of cytomegalovirus exposure and HLA in healthy donors. The data were produced by immunoSEQ multiplex PCR, yet TCRdb's version contains in-frame clones alone and is incomplete. The table includes some 200,000 clones, approximately 80% detected once. The sequencing input was PBMCs. The receptors stem from a woman in her twenties or thirties in good health and CMV-seropositive. Each CDR3 is given with its conserved first and last residue. Each record gives: J gene, clone size, V gene, D gene, CDR3 protein, CDR3 DNA. The D gene is left open where the match is weak. Size is stated for part of the rows, as once, few or many counts, or as a class when the clone is expanded.

j_gene: TRBJ1-2; abundance: .; v_gene: TRBV5-1; d_gene: TRBD1; CDR3aa: CASSGTQGASGYTF; CDR3nt: TGCGCCAGCAGCGGGACGCAGGGGGCGTCGGGCTACACCTTC
j_gene: TRBJ1-1; abundance: .; v_gene: TRBV4-1; d_gene: .; CDR3aa: CASSQEGRGESNTEAFF; CDR3nt: TGCGCCAGCAGCCAAGAGGGGCGGGGTGAATCGAACACTGAAGCTTTCTTT
j_gene: TRBJ1-2; abundance: few; v_gene: TRBV18; d_gene: .; CDR3aa: CASSQPGGDYGYTF; CDR3nt: TGTGCCAGCTCACAGCCGGGGGGCGACTATGGCTACACCTTC
j_gene: TRBJ2-3; abundance: once; v_gene: TRBV7-9; d_gene: TRBD1; CDR3aa: CASSHSNRGDTQYF; CDR3nt: TGTGCCAGCAGCCATTCAAACAGGGGAGATACGCAGTATTTT
j_gene: TRBJ2-1; abundance: many; v_gene: TRBV7-2; d_gene: .; CDR3aa: CASSLYAGRNEQFF; CDR3nt: TGTGCCAGCAGCTTATATGCGGGGCGCAATGAGCAGTTCTTC
j_gene: TRBJ1-1; abundance: .; v_gene: TRBV9; d_gene: .; CDR3aa: CASSVEGDMNTEAFF; CDR3nt: TGTGCCAGCAGCGTAGAGGGGGATATGAACACTGAAGCTTTCTTT
j_gene: TRBJ2-1; abundance: .; v_gene: TRBV10-3; d_gene: .; CDR3aa: CAISESGNIMADEQFF; CDR3nt: TGTGCCATCAGTGAGTCTGGTAACATCATGGCGGATGAGCAGTTCTTC
j_gene: TRBJ2-5; abundance: .; v_gene: TRBV5-1; d_gene: .; CDR3aa: CASSLVPLGGPQETQYF; CDR3nt: TGCGCCAGCAGCTTGGTACCCCTCGGGGGTCCGCAAGAGACCCAGTACTTC
j_gene: TRBJ2-7; abundance: .; v_gene: TRBV7-3; d_gene: .; CDR3aa: CASSLYPDRVYEQYF; CDR3nt: TGTGCCAGCAGCTTATATCCAGACAGAGTCTACGAGCAGTACTTC
j_gene: TRBJ1-1; abundance: few; v_gene: TRBV16; d_gene: .; CDR3aa: CASSQRRVEAFF; CDR3nt: TGTGCCAGCAGCCAGCGTCGAGTTGAAGCTTTCTTT
j_gene: TRBJ2-5; abundance: .; v_gene: TRBV2; d_gene: TRBD2; CDR3aa: CASTRYREGETQYF; CDR3nt: TGTGCCAGCACTAGGTATAGGGAGGGAGAGACCCAGTACTTC
j_gene: TRBJ2-7; abundance: .; v_gene: TRBV9; d_gene: TRBD2; CDR3aa: CASSVGGLAGRGNEQYF; CDR3nt: TGTGCCAGCAGCGTAGGAGGCCTAGCGGGACGGGGGAACGAGCAGTACTTC
j_gene: TRBJ2-2; abundance: once; v_gene: TRBV7-2; d_gene: .; CDR3aa: CAVEEPNTGELFF; CDR3nt: TGTGCGGTGGAGGAACCGAACACCGGGGAGCTGTTTTTT
j_gene: TRBJ1-5; abundance: .; v_gene: TRBV28; d_gene: TRBD1; CDR3aa: CASISRGRIQPQHF; CDR3nt: TGTGCCAGCATCTCCAGGGGGCGCATACAGCCCCAGCATTTT
j_gene: TRBJ2-7; abundance: .; v_gene: TRBV27; d_gene: TRBD2; CDR3aa: CASSEGRVSREQYF; CDR3nt: TGTGCCAGCAGTGAAGGGAGGGTTTCGCGCGAGCAGTACTTC
j_gene: TRBJ1-5; abundance: .; v_gene: TRBV28; d_gene: TRBD1; CDR3aa: CASRTGTGEDRPQHF; CDR3nt: TGTGCCAGCAGGACCGGGACAGGGGAGGATCGGCCCCAGCATTTT
j_gene: TRBJ1-1; abundance: .; v_gene: TRBV6-5; d_gene: .; CDR3aa: CASSLSGYTEAFF; CDR3nt: TGTGCCAGCAGTCTTTCGGGGTACACTGAAGCTTTCTTT
j_gene: TRBJ2-7; abundance: .; v_gene: TRBV29-1; d_gene: TRBD2; CDR3aa: CSAVTSGTRSYEQYF; CDR3nt: TGCAGCGCCGTGACTAGCGGGACACGATCCTACGAGCAGTACTTC
j_gene: TRBJ1-5; abundance: .; v_gene: TRBV28; d_gene: .; CDR3aa: CASFTAYSNQPQHF; CDR3nt: TGTGCCAGCTTTACAGCATATAGCAATCAGCCCCAGCATTTT
j_gene: TRBJ1-4; abundance: .; v_gene: TRBV27; d_gene: TRBD1; CDR3aa: CASSLSGTARTNEKLFF; CDR3nt: TGTGCCAGCAGTTTATCCGGGACAGCAAGAACTAATGAAAAACTGTTTTTT
j_gene: TRBJ1-2; abundance: .; v_gene: TRBV28; d_gene: TRBD1; CDR3aa: CANYDRGRGYTF; CDR3nt: TGTGCCAACTATGACAGGGGGCGCGGCTACACCTTC
j_gene: TRBJ2-5; abundance: .; v_gene: TRBV6-1; d_gene: TRBD1; CDR3aa: CASRMTGDGTQYF; CDR3nt: TGTGCCAGCAGGATGACAGGGGACGGGACCCAGTACTTC
j_gene: TRBJ2-7; abundance: few; v_gene: TRBV5-1; d_gene: .; CDR3aa: CASSLVLGANEQYF; CDR3nt: TGCGCCAGCAGCTTGGTGTTAGGGGCGAACGAGCAGTACTTC
j_gene: TRBJ1-5; abundance: few; v_gene: TRBV30; d_gene: .; CDR3aa: CAWTTGWGNQPQHF; CDR3nt: TGTGCCTGGACTACAGGGTGGGGCAATCAGCCCCAGCATTTT
j_gene: TRBJ1-1; abundance: .; v_gene: TRBV27; d_gene: .; CDR3aa: CASSLLAGYAEAFF; CDR3nt: TGTGCCAGCAGTTTATTGGCAGGGTATGCGGAAGCTTTCTTT
j_gene: TRBJ1-3; abundance: .; v_gene: TRBV4-1; d_gene: .; CDR3aa: CASSQASYGSSSGNTIYF; CDR3nt: TGCGCCAGCAGCCAAGCCTCCTACGGGAGTTCCTCTGGAAACACCATATATTTT
j_gene: TRBJ1-3; abundance: .; v_gene: TRBV2; d_gene: .; CDR3aa: CASSGTDSDSGNTIYF; CDR3nt: TGTGCCAGCAGTGGGACAGACTCTGACTCTGGAAACACCATATATTTT
j_gene: TRBJ1-5; abundance: .; v_gene: TRBV2; d_gene: .; CDR3aa: CASRVQRNNQPQHF; CDR3nt: TGTGCCTCACGTGTCCAGCGGAATAATCAGCCCCAGCATTTT
j_gene: TRBJ2-7; abundance: few; v_gene: TRBV11-2; d_gene: TRBD2; CDR3aa: CASSRLAGVVDEQYF; CDR3nt: TGTGCCAGCAGCAGACTAGCGGGAGTTGTGGACGAGCAGTACTTC
j_gene: TRBJ2-7; abundance: .; v_gene: TRBV28; d_gene: .; CDR3aa: CASSETIYEQYF; CDR3nt: TGTGCCAGCAGTGAGACTATCTACGAGCAGTACTTC
j_gene: TRBJ2-7; abundance: .; v_gene: TRBV7-2; d_gene: .; CDR3aa: CASSISRIYEQYF; CDR3nt: TGTGCCAGCAGCATAAGCCGCATTTACGAGCAGTACTTC
j_gene: TRBJ2-3; abundance: .; v_gene: TRBV29-1; d_gene: TRBD1; CDR3aa: CSVGQGPSLARDTQYF; CDR3nt: TGCAGCGTCGGACAGGGCCCATCGCTAGCAAGAGATACGCAGTATTTT
j_gene: TRBJ2-3; abundance: .; v_gene: TRBV25-1; d_gene: TRBD2; CDR3aa: CASSAGREGPDTQYF; CDR3nt: TGTGCCAGCAGTGCGGGGCGGGAGGGCCCCGATACGCAGTATTTT
j_gene: TRBJ2-3; abundance: .; v_gene: TRBV6-1; d_gene: TRBD2; CDR3aa: CASSVELAGVSDTQYF; CDR3nt: TGTGCCAGCAGTGTAGAACTAGCGGGAGTATCAGATACGCAGTATTTT
j_gene: TRBJ2-3; abundance: .; v_gene: TRBV5-1; d_gene: .; CDR3aa: CASSLDSGYTQYF; CDR3nt: TGCGCCAGCAGCTTGGATTCAGGGTATACGCAGTATTTT
j_gene: TRBJ2-7; abundance: .; v_gene: TRBV5-1; d_gene: .; CDR3aa: CASSLAGGAGSYEQYF; CDR3nt: TGCGCCAGCAGCTTGGCCGGCGGGGCGGGGTCCTACGAGCAGTACTTC
j_gene: TRBJ2-1; abundance: few; v_gene: TRBV2; d_gene: TRBD2; CDR3aa: CASSETSGSSYNEQFF; CDR3nt: TGTGCCAGCAGTGAGACTAGCGGGAGCTCCTACAATGAGCAGTTCTTC
j_gene: TRBJ2-7; abundance: .; v_gene: TRBV10-3; d_gene: TRBD2; CDR3aa: CAITGGPGSSYEQYF; CDR3nt: TGTGCCATCACGGGGGGACCAGGGAGCTCCTACGAGCAGTACTTC
j_gene: TRBJ2-2; abundance: .; v_gene: TRBV28; d_gene: TRBD1; CDR3aa: CASCTAGTGAGELFF; CDR3nt: TGTGCCAGCTGCACTGCCGGGACAGGGGCAGGGGAGCTGTTTTTT
j_gene: TRBJ2-1; abundance: .; v_gene: TRBV5-4; d_gene: .; CDR3aa: CASSPRDDNEQFF; CDR3nt: TGTGCCAGCAGCCCCAGGGATGACAATGAGCAGTTCTTC
j_gene: TRBJ2-2; abundance: .; v_gene: TRBV19; d_gene: .; CDR3aa: CASSIPLLDRDTGELFF; CDR3nt: TGTGCCAGTAGTATACCTCTGCTCGATCGGGACACCGGGGAGCTGTTTTTT